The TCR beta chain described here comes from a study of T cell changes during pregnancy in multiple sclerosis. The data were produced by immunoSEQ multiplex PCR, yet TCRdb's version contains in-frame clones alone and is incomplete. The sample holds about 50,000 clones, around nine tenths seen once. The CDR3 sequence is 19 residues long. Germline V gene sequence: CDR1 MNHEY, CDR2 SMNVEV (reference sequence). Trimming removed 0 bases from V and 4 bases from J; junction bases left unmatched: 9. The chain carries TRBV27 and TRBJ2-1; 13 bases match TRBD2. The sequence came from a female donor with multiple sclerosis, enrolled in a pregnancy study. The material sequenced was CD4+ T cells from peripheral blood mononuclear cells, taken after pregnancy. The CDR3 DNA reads TGTGCCAGCAGTTTATCCCGCCGCGGGACTAGCGGGGATTACAATGAGCAGTTCTTC. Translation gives CASSLSRRGTSGDYNEQFF.